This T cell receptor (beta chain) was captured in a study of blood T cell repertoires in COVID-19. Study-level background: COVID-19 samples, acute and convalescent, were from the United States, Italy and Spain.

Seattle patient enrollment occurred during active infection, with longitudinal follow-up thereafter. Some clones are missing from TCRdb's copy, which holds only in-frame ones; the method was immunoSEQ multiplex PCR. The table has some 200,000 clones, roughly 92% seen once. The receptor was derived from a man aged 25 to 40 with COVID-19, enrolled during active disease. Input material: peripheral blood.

The CDR3 spells CASSSGDRANQPQHF. The CDR3 DNA reads as TGTGCCAGCAGTTCGGGGGACAGGGCGAATCAGCCCCAGCATTTT. This sequence joins TRBV6-6 and TRBJ1-5, with 9 bases identical to TRBD1. This CDR3 is built from 15 residues. With 4 bases clipped from V and 4 bases from J, the junction kept 5 bases outside the gene matches. Germline V gives CDR1 MNHNY, CDR2 SVGAGI (reference sequence).